The rows below give T cell receptor beta chains drawn from one sample of a study of T cell clusters in autoimmune cytopenias. From the multiplex PCR reads, TCRdb lists one entry per CDR3 protein and no DNA. The sample has about 9,500 distinct CDR3 sequences; the top ten hold around 8.7%. What was sequenced was peripheral blood. The receptors here all came from a human donor with an autoimmune cytopenia or autoimmune hepatitis (not recorded which). Both conserved end residues are part of each CDR3. Fields, in order: V gene, clone size, J gene, CDR3 protein. Part of the rows lack a size; the others show once, few, many or a class for expanded clones.

TRBV19	-	TRBJ1-1	CASKRQGAYTEAFF
TRBV20-1	-	TRBJ2-5	CSAIDRQETQYF
TRBV6-5	medium-sized	TRBJ1-4	CASRQGANEKLFF
TRBV5-4	-	TRBJ2-6	CASSIPGQGALGANVLTF
TRBV12-3/TRBV12-4	-	TRBJ1-1	CASSFSAGMNTEAFF
TRBV30	-	TRBJ1-3	CAWSVGGAGNTIYF
TRBV5-6	-	TRBJ2-7	CASSLVRDSDASYEQYF
TRBV6-4	-	TRBJ2-3	CASKVSGASTDTQYF
TRBV5-1	-	TRBJ1-1	CASSSSGRGTEAFF
TRBV7-2	-	TRBJ2-2	CASSRREIGELFF
TRBV7-9	-	TRBJ1-2	CASSQPDRGPGYTF
TRBV5-1	-	TRBJ2-3	CASTPSGGRTDTQYF
TRBV5-1	-	TRBJ2-7	CASSLGPSGRLAYEQYF
TRBV19	medium-sized	TRBJ2-7	CASRGVSYEQYF
TRBV11-2	-	TRBJ2-7	CASSPRYGAGGTYEQYF
TRBV4-3	-	TRBJ1-1	CASSQERGINTEAFF